This section outlines one T cell receptor beta chain sequence together with its context. Its antigen is unidentified. CTLA-4 blockade with ipilimumab, together with focal radiation, was given to patients with chemo-refractory metastatic non-small-cell lung cancer. This entry is derived from a study of radiotherapy plus CTLA-4 blockade in lung cancer. Study details: Among all patients, approximately 17% showed objective responses, while roughly 28% had disease control.

The study, taken as a whole, reports: Strongest reported response predictors: early blood clone changes and post-radiation interferon-beta. Subsequent to radiotherapy plus ipilimumab, tumor-derived TCR clones underwent expansion in blood.

TCRdb keeps only in-frame clones here, not all; method: immunoSEQ multiplex PCR. The sample lists some 90,000 clones; around 88% were seen once. CDR1 is SEHNR and CDR2 is FQNEAQ in the germline V gene (reference sequence). There are 14 residues in the CDR3. Trimming left V 5 bases short and J 2 bases short, with 12 bases between. The sample in question was peripheral blood, obtained from a patient treated with radiotherapy plus ipilimumab. V usage is TRBV7-9 and J usage is TRBJ2-5, with D possibly TRBD2 on 6 matching bases. This TCR came from a human donor with non-small cell lung cancer who had a partial response to radiotherapy plus ipilimumab. The CDR3 loop reads CASSPRREQETQYF. CDR3 coding DNA: TGTGCCAGCAGCCCCCGGAGGGAGCAAGAGACCCAGTACTTC.